The T cell receptor beta chain under discussion was sequenced for a study of blood T cell repertoires in COVID-19 (TCRdb year 2020). About the full investigation: The collaborator samples originated in the United States, Italy and Spain and spanned the acute and convalescent phases of COVID-19. The repertoires were released in a freely available public database meant as a resource for research on the immune response to SARS-CoV-2. The samples were drawn from the first 160 participants of the ongoing ImmuneRACE study and from 1,254 subjects provided by 6 global collaborators. Nearly every sample came with metadata listing a de-identified subject ID, COVID-19 status, age in years and sex. The dataset comprised deeply sampled blood TCRbeta repertoires from subjects exposed to, actively infected with, or recovered from COVID-19. HLA class I and class II types, where available, came from metadata supplied by the sample provider rather than from assay-based typing. The prospective study material was composed of cDNA or gDNA derived from T cells, B-cell-depleted T cells, or PBMCs.

The immunoSEQ Assay, a bias-controlled multiplex PCR, was used to amplify TCRbeta CDR3 regions from genomic DNA. The original pipeline was this. The number of nucleated cells in each sample was estimated from the amplification of reference gene primers within the assay. To quantify the absolute abundance of each unique TCRbeta CDR3 rearrangement, sequence reads were collapsed and filtered. For each sample, productive Simpson clonality was calculated as the square root of Simpson's diversity index over productive rearrangements. TCRdb holds this immuneACCESS table with in-frame rearrangements only. Some clones are missing; in checked studies, unresolved V genes explain under half, and the rest has no known cause. D and trimming were read from the DNA, whereas the V and J calls and clone size are those reported in that table. The sample data list about 110,000 clones, and 85% to 90% of these were observed just once. 32% of the sample rests with the top ten.

The collaborating institutions used their own protocols to collect whole blood in K2EDTA tubes. For TCRbeta analysis, collaborators shipped samples in one of three forms: frozen whole blood, isolated PBMCs, or DNA extracted from either of those sample types. Overall study results and their limits: The amount of clinical and demographic metadata varied by source and participant and was provided uncurated.

From the germline V gene (reference sequence), CDR1 is LNHDA and CDR2 is SQIVND. Inclusive of the bounding cysteine and phenylalanine, the CDR3 is 14 residues long. The sequence is cut down to CDR3 DNA, 42 bases in frame from base 1. V loses 4 bases of germline sequence and J loses 2 bases, and the interval between the two ends is 9 bases. As regards this clone: Its cognate antigen has yet to be identified. Per-base quality was not reported, and no clone a single base away is much larger than it.

The TCR sequence derives from an elderly woman with acute or convalescent COVID-19. The sequence joins TRBV19 to TRBJ1-3; the D segment cannot be called with confidence. Sequenced sample: peripheral blood. The nucleotide sequence reads TGTGCCAGTAGTACCCAGTTAACTGGAAACACCATATATTTT. Its protein is CASSTQLTGNTIYF.